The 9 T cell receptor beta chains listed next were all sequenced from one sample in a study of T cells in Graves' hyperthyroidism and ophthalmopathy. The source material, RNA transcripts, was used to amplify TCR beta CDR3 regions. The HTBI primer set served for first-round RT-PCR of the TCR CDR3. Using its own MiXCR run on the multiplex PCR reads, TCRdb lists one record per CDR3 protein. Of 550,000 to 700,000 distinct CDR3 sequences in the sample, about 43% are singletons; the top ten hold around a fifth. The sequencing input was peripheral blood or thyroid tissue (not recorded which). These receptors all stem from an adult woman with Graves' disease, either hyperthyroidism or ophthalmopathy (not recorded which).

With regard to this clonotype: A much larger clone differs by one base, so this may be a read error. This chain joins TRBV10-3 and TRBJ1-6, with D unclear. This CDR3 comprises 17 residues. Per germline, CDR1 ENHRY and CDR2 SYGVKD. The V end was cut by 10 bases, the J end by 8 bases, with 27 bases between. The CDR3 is CANSSEFVGWADSPLHF. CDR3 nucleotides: TGTGCCAACAGCTCCGAATTCGTGGGGTGGGCAGATTCACCCCTCCACTTT.

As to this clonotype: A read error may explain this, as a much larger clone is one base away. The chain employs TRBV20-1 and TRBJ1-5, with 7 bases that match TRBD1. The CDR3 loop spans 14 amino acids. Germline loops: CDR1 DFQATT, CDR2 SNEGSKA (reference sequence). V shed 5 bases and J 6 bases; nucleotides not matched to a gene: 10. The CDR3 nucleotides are TGCAGTGCTGCGAACAGGGGTCGAACTCAGCCCCAGCATTTT. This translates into CSAANRGRTQPQHF.

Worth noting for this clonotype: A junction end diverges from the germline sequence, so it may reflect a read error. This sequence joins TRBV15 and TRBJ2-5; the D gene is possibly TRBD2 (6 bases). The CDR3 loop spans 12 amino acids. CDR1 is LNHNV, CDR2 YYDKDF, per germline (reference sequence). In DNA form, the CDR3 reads TGTGCCACCACCCGAGAGGGGAGGACCCAGCACTTC. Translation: CATTREGRTQHF.

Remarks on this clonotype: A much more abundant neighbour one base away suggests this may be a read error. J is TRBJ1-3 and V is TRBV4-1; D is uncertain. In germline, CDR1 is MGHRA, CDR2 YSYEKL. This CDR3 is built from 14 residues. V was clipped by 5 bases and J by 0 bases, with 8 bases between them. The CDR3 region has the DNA TGCGCCAGCAGCAGGGCCGGCTCTGGAAACACCATATATTTT. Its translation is CASSRAGSGNTIYF.

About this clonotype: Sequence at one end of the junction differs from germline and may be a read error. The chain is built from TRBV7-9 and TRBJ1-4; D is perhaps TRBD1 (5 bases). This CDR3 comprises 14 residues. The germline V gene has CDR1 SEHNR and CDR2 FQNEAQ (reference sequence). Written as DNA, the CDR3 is TGCGCCAGCAGTCGGGACGGGAAGACTGAAAAACTGTTTTTT. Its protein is CASSRDGKTEKLFF.

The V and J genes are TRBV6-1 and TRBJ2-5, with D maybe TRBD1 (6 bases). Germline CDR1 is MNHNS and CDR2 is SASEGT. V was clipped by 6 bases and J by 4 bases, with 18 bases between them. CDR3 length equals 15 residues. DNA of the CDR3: TGTGCCAGCAGGTTCCCAGGGGTACAGGGAGAGACCCAGTACTTC. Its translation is CASRFPGVQGETQYF.

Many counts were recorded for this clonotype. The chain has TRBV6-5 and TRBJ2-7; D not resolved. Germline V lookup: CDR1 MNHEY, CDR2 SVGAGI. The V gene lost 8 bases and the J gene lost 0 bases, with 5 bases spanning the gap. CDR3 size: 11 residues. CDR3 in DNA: TGTGCCAGCGCCTTCTCCTACGAGCAGTACTTC. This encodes CASAFSYEQYF.

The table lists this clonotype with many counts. CDR3 in amino acids: CASSWEDSGANVLTF. CDR3 coding DNA: TGTGCCAGCAGCTGGGAGGACTCTGGGGCCAACGTCCTGACTTTC. J is TRBJ2-6 and V is TRBV13; a possible D gene is TRBD2 (6 bases). CDR3 length equals 15 residues. Germline CDR1 is PRHDT and CDR2 is FYEKMQ (reference sequence). The V end was cut by 4 bases, the J end by 0 bases, with 7 bases between.

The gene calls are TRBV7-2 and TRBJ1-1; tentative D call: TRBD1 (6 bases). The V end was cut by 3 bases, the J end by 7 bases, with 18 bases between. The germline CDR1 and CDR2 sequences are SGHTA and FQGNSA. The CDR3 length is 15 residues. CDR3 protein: CASSLQRGDRREAFF. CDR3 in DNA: TGTGCCAGCAGCTTGCAGAGGGGGGATCGGCGTGAAGCTTTCTTT. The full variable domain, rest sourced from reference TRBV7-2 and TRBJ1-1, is GAGVSQSPSNKVTEKGKDVELRCDPISGHTALYWYRQSLGQGLEFLIYFQGNSAPDKSGLPSDRFSAERTGGSVSTLTIQRTQQEDSAVYLCASSLQRGDRREAFFGQGTRLTVV.